The 15 T cell receptor beta chains reported below all come from one sample, sequenced in a study of blood T cell repertoires in COVID-19 (dated by TCRdb to the early 2020s). The method was the immunoSEQ multiplex PCR assay. The source is immuneACCESS, and TCRdb retained only in-frame sequences with V and J called. Part of the clones is not carried over; for the studies checked, unresolved V genes explain less than half of this, and the remainder is unexplained. Within this sample are about 150,000 clones, with approximately 80% of them counted one time only. The ten largest account for under 3.5% of the sample. The sample taken for sequencing was peripheral blood. All receptors derive from a woman aged 60-75 years with acute or convalescent COVID-19.

This clone was found a few times. The chain has TRBV7-2 and TRBJ1-5; D ambiguous. Germline V gene sequence: CDR1 SGHTA, CDR2 FQGNSA. V lost 5 bases and J lost 1, with 18 bases in between. The CDR3 runs to 17 residues. CDR3 loop: CASSLDGTRMSNQPQHF. The CDR3 DNA follows: TGTGCCAGCAGCCTAGATGGCACGAGGATGAGCAATCAGCCCCAGCATTTT.

This sequence joins TRBV12-3 or TRBV12-4 and TRBJ1-1; TRBD1 matches 7 bases. The CDR3 spans 13 residues. Trimming took 2 bases from V and 12 from J; bases not matched to a gene: 9. The CDR3 reads CASSLTPGGPTFF. CDR3 DNA: TGTGCCAGCAGTTTAACGCCAGGGGGTCCAACTTTCTTT.

This chain joins TRBV6-2 or TRBV6-3 and TRBJ2-5; D is perhaps TRBD2 (6 bases). This CDR3 is built from 15 residues. CDR1 is MNHEY and CDR2 is SVGEGT in the germline V gene. V dropped 0 bases and J dropped 5 bases, with 13 bases sitting between them. In nucleotides, the CDR3 is TGTGCCAGCAGTTACTCCCCGCTAGCGTCGGAGACCCAGTACTTC. Translated: CASSYSPLASETQYF.

The chain has TRBV2 and TRBJ1-1; D uncertain. Germline assignment: CDR1 SNHLY and CDR2 FYNNEI. The length of the CDR3 is 14 residues. V lost 10 bases and J lost 0, with 15 bases in between. The DNA for the CDR3 is TGTGCCACCCTAGAAATCCTGATGAACACTGAAGCTTTCTTT. Translation gives CATLEILMNTEAFF.

V is TRBV2 and J is TRBJ2-1, with 9 bases aligning to TRBD2. V was pared by 1 base and J by 2 bases, with 0 bases of the junction left unmatched. The CDR3 consists of 15 residues. Germline V CDR1 and CDR2: SNHLY, FYNNEI. CDR3 residues: CASSEERGAYNEQFF. DNA of the CDR3: TGTGCCAGCAGTGAAGAGCGGGGGGCCTACAATGAGCAGTTCTTC. Looking up the rest from reference TRBV2 and TRBJ2-1 gives the full variable domain: EPEVTQTPSHQVTQMGQEVILRCVPISNHLYFYWYRQILGQKVEFLVSFYNNEISEKSEIFDDQFSVERPDGSNFTLKIRSTKLEDSAMYFCASSEERGAYNEQFFGPGTRLTVL.

This clone has a single count. This chain connects TRBV7-2 to TRBJ2-2, with TRBD1 identical over 8 bases. Per the germline V gene, CDR1 is SGHTA and CDR2 is FQGNSA. This CDR3 is 18 amino acids long. Trimming cost V 1 base and J 1 base; bases outside gene matches: 8. CDR3 protein: CASSLGGDRTLNTGELFF. Written as DNA, the CDR3 is TGTGCCAGCAGCTTAGGAGGGGACAGGACCCTGAACACCGGGGAGCTGTTTTTT.

The chain has TRBV28 and TRBJ1-1; 7 positions match TRBD1. The CDR3 sequence is 15 residues long. Trimming removed 6 bases from V and 6 bases from J; junction bases left unmatched: 13. Per the germline V gene, CDR1 is MDHEN and CDR2 is SYDVKM. CDR3 sequence reads: CASSDREGRVAEAFF. DNA for the CDR3: TGTGCCAGCAGCGACAGGGAAGGTCGTGTCGCTGAAGCTTTCTTT.

The rearrangement links TRBV9 to TRBJ1-6; TRBD1 matches 7 bases. Losses at the gene ends were 2 bases for V and 7 bases for J; bases not matched to a gene: 3. Germline V gene sequence: CDR1 SGDLS, CDR2 YYNGEE. The CDR3 sequence is 14 residues long. The CDR3 protein is CASSVTGLNSPLHF. CDR3 nucleotides: TGTGCCAGCAGCGTGACAGGGCTCAATTCACCCCTCCACTTT.

This clone has only one observation. The chain joins TRBV5-1 to TRBJ2-3, with 15 positions matching TRBD2. Germline V gene sequence: CDR1 SGHRS, CDR2 YFSETQ. This CDR3 spans 16 amino acids. V lost 4 bases and J lost 3; bases outside the gene matches: 3. The CDR3 reads CASSKGTSGGTDTQYF. CDR3 in DNA: TGCGCCAGCAGCAAGGGGACTAGCGGGGGGACAGATACGCAGTATTTT. Using reference TRBV5-1 and TRBJ2-3 for the parts outside the CDR3, the full variable domain is KAGVTQTPRYLIKTRGQQVTLSCSPISGHRSVSWYQQTPGQGLQFLFEYFSETQRNKGNFPGRFSGRQFSNSRSEMNVSTLELGDSALYLCASSKGTSGGTDTQYFGPGTRLTVL.

The table lists this clone with a count of one. The rearrangement uses TRBV29-1 and TRBJ1-1; D remains unclear. Trimming pared 3 bases from V and 1 base from J, leaving 6 bases between. CDR1 is SQVTM and CDR2 is ANQGSEA in the germline V gene. The CDR3 runs to 12 residues. The CDR3 DNA reads TGCAGCGTTGAGAGTGGGAACACTGAAGCTTTCTTT. It translates to CSVESGNTEAFF. The variable domain in full, completed from reference TRBV29-1 and TRBJ1-1, reads SAVISQKPSRDICQRGTSLTIQCQVDSQVTMMFWYRQQPGQSLTLIATANQGSEATYESGFVIDKFPISRPNLTFSTLTVSNMSPEDSSIYLCSVESGNTEAFFGQGTRLTVV.

The chain carries TRBV7-2 and TRBJ2-2; the D gene is possibly TRBD1 (6 bases). This CDR3 has 15 residues. V was shortened by 1 base and J by 4 bases, with 10 bases between the two germline ends. Germline assignment: CDR1 SGHTA and CDR2 FQGNSA. The CDR3 coding sequence is TGTGCCAGCAGCTTAGTCGGCAGGGGCACCGGGGAGCTGTTTTTT. Its protein is CASSLVGRGTGELFF.

This clone showed up just a few times. The V gene is TRBV7-8, the J gene TRBJ2-2; D is ambiguous. Germline loops: CDR1 SGHVS, CDR2 FQNEAQ. This CDR3 region has 14 residues. Deletions cut 4 bases from V and 0 bases from J, with 6 bases between. The CDR3 sequence is CASSSLTNTGELFF. The CDR3 nucleotides are TGTGCCAGCAGCTCTCTTACGAACACCGGGGAGCTGTTTTTT. The whole variable domain, filled in from reference TRBV7-8 and TRBJ2-2, reads GAGVSQSPRYKVAKRGQDVALRCDPISGHVSLFWYQQALGQGPEFLTYFQNEAQLDKSGLPSDRFFAERPEGSVSTLKIQRTQQEDSAVYLCASSSLTNTGELFFGEGSRLTVL.

This clone was detected only a few times. The V gene is TRBV7-6, the J gene TRBJ2-2; 8 bases line up with TRBD1. Germline-derived CDR1 and CDR2 are SGHVS and FNYEAQ. Trimming at V came to 6 bases and at J to 1 base, leaving 4 bases not matched to a gene. The CDR3 length is 15 residues. The CDR3 spells CASSSGTGNTGELFF. Here the CDR3 DNA reads TGTGCCAGCAGTTCCGGGACAGGGAACACCGGGGAGCTGTTTTTT.

The chain couples TRBV12-3 or TRBV12-4 to TRBJ1-5; D is unresolved. The V gene lost 2 bases and the J gene lost 5 bases, with 7 bases spanning the gap. The CDR3 is made up of 13 amino acids. The CDR3: CASSLRRYQPQHF. The CDR3 bases are TGTGCCAGCAGTTTACGGCGGTATCAGCCCCAGCATTTT.

The chain employs TRBV9 and TRBJ1-1; weak D call: TRBD1 (6 bases). This CDR3 spans 18 amino acids. Trimming shortened V by 3 bases and J by 1 base, and 22 bases separated the two germline ends. Germline lookup yields CDR1 SGDLS and CDR2 YYNGEE. In DNA form, the CDR3 reads TGTGCCAGCAGCGGAGCTACAGGGTCACACCGTAGGAACACTGAAGCTTTCTTT. The encoded protein is CASSGATGSHRRNTEAFF.